The 27 T cell receptor beta chains listed next were all sequenced from one sample in a study of cytomegalovirus exposure and HLA in healthy donors. PCR amplification relied on 60 Vbeta primers (plus 13 Jbeta primers). The protocol was immunoSEQ multiplex PCR, while the TCRdb copy is restricted to in-frame clones and leaves out a portion. The sample yields about 170,000 clones, roughly 84% seen once. Sequencing was performed on PBMCs. Receptors were obtained from a man aged 18 to 29 in good health and CMV-seropositive.

There are a few counts of this clone. The J gene is TRBJ1-6, the V gene TRBV7-3; D is unclear. Germline assignment: CDR1 SGHTA and CDR2 FQGTGA. The CDR3 loop spans 13 amino acids. Trimming removed 4 bases at V and 10 bases at J, with 11 bases between. The CDR3 nucleotides are TGTGCCAGCAGCTCCCGTCCCCAGTCACCCCTCCACTTT. Protein sequence: CASSSRPQSPLHF.

A remark on this clone: Its ends do not fully match the called genes, so a read error is possible. The chain carries TRBV11-2 and TRBJ2-6; D is perhaps TRBD1 (5 bases). Germline loops: CDR1 SGHAT, CDR2 FQNNGV. This CDR3 has 17 amino acids. The CDR3 region has the DNA TGTGCCAGCAGCTTCTTCCTTCCGGGCTCTGGGGCCAACGGCCTGACTTTC. Amino acids: CASSFFLPGSGANGLTF.

This clone was found a few times. The rearrangement joins TRBV4-1 to TRBJ1-4; the D gene is possibly TRBD1 (5 bases). This CDR3 spans 17 amino acids. Trimming stripped 2 bases from V and 7 bases from J, with 20 bases between. CDR1 is MGHRA and CDR2 is YSYEKL in the germline V gene. CDR3: CASSQKQVYPVGEKLFF. CDR3 sequence (DNA): TGCGCCAGCAGCCAAAAACAGGTTTACCCTGTAGGTGAAAAACTGTTTTTT.

This chain links TRBV14 with TRBJ2-1; D remains unclear. The V gene lost 0 bases and the J gene lost 0 bases, with 6 bases spanning the gap. The CDR3 has 15 residues. CDR1 SGHDN and CDR2 FVKESK come from the germline V gene. The CDR3 DNA sequence: TGTGCCAGCAGCCAAGATTATTCCTCCTACAATGAGCAGTTCTTC. Encoded protein: CASSQDYSSYNEQFF.

CDR3 nucleotide sequence: TGTGCTAGTGGTTTGGTAGGCCTTGGGGGCGGCTACACCTTC. This gives the protein CASGLVGLGGGYTF. The gene calls are TRBV12-5 and TRBJ1-2, with a weak D call TRBD1 (6 bases). In germline, CDR1 is LGHNT, CDR2 FRNRAP. This CDR3 is 14 amino acids long. Between the trimmed V and J ends, which lost 0 bases and 8 bases, there was a span of 13 bases. Based on the CDR3 plus reference TRBV12-5 and TRBJ1-2, the full variable domain is DARVTQTPRHKVTEMGQEVTMRCQPILGHNTVFWYRQTMMQGLELLAYFRNRAPLDDSGMPKDRFSAEMPDATLATLKIQPSEPRDSAVYFCASGLVGLGGGYTFGSGTRLTVV.

The V call is TRBV11-1, the J call TRBJ2-7; 9 bases are shared with TRBD1. The V gene's germline CDR1 is SGHAT and CDR2 FQDESV (reference sequence). The V gene end was trimmed by 4 bases and the J gene end by 2 bases; junction bases not matched to a gene: 12. This CDR3 has 17 amino acids. Here the CDR3 reads CASSSAYAGTGPYEQYF. The CDR3 DNA sequence: TGTGCCAGCAGCTCCGCGTATGCTGGGACAGGGCCCTACGAGCAGTACTTC.

V usage is TRBV25-1 and J usage is TRBJ1-1; 7 bases align to TRBD1. Looked up from germline, CDR1 is MGHDK and CDR2 is SYGVNS. V shed 8 bases, J shed 1 base, and the junction held 4 bases outside the gene matches. The CDR3 extends over 13 amino acids. CDR3 residues: CASATGANTEAFF. CDR3 in DNA: TGTGCCAGCGCAACAGGGGCGAACACTGAAGCTTTCTTT.

The V gene is TRBV7-6, the J gene TRBJ2-3; TRBD2 agrees at 8 bases. The CDR3 spans 15 residues. The V gene end was trimmed by 4 bases and the J gene end by 0 bases; junction bases not matched to a gene: 3. Germline V lookup: CDR1 SGHVS, CDR2 FNYEAQ. The CDR3 nucleotides are TGTGCCAGCAGCTCCGGGGGGGCTAGCACAGATACGCAGTATTTT. The encoded protein is CASSSGGASTDTQYF.

The V and J genes are TRBV4-3 and TRBJ2-3, with D hard to call. Trimming cost V 0 bases and J 2 bases, with 18 bases left between them. From germline, CDR1 is LGHNA and CDR2 YSLEER. There are 18 residues in the CDR3. The chain's CDR3 is CASSQDPHSPLSTDTQYF. The CDR3 coding sequence is TGCGCCAGCAGCCAAGATCCGCACTCACCACTGTCCACAGATACGCAGTATTTT.

The rearrangement uses TRBV7-9 and TRBJ2-7, with D perhaps TRBD2 (6 bases). The CDR3 consists of 15 residues. Germline V CDR1 and CDR2: SEHNR, FQNEAQ (reference sequence). The V and J ends lost 2 bases and 5 bases respectively, with 16 bases between them. The DNA of the CDR3 is TGTGCCAGCAGCTTAAGATTGGGAAAGCGGGACGAGCAGTACTTC. Its translation is CASSLRLGKRDEQYF.

In this sample, this clone turned up a few times. The V and J genes are TRBV30 and TRBJ2-5; D remains ambiguous. The CDR3 is 12 amino acids. Per germline, CDR1 GTSNPN and CDR2 SVGIG (reference sequence). Trimming cost V 5 bases and J 1 base, with 8 bases left between them. CDR3 loop: CAWWRSQETQYF. CDR3 nucleotides: TGTGCCTGGTGGCGGTCCCAAGAGACCCAGTACTTC.

The V and J genes are TRBV7-9 and TRBJ2-7, with 11 bases that match TRBD2. Per germline, CDR1 SEHNR and CDR2 FQNEAQ (reference sequence). The CDR3 consists of 14 residues. Trimming at V came to 5 bases and at J to 7 bases, leaving 7 bases not matched to a gene. DNA for the CDR3: TGTGCCAGCAGCGATAGCGGGGGGGCGTGGGAGCAGTACTTC. This translates into CASSDSGGAWEQYF. The full variable domain, in which reference TRBV7-9 and TRBJ2-7 provide the parts outside the CDR3, is DTGVSQNPRHKITKRGQNVTFRCDPISEHNRLYWYRQTLGQGPEFLTYFQNEAQLEKSRLLSDRFSAERPKGSFSTLEIQRTEQGDSAMYLCASSDSGGAWEQYFGPGTRLTVT.

The chain combines TRBV7-8 with TRBJ2-5, with 10 bases matching TRBD2. CDR3 length: 15 residues. The germline V gene has CDR1 SGHVS and CDR2 FQNEAQ. With 5 bases clipped from V and 4 bases from J, the junction kept 7 bases outside the gene matches. The CDR3 loop is CASSLSGGRAETQYF. In DNA form, the CDR3 reads TGTGCCAGCAGCCTTAGCGGGGGGAGGGCAGAGACCCAGTACTTC.

The rearrangement links TRBV25-1 to TRBJ1-6; D is ambiguous. Deletions cut 2 bases from V and 0 bases from J, with 8 bases between. The germline V gene has CDR1 MGHDK and CDR2 SYGVNS. This CDR3 has 16 amino acids. This chain's CDR3 is CASSETGSSYNSPLHF. The CDR3 region has the DNA TGTGCCAGCAGTGAAACTGGGAGCTCCTATAATTCACCCCTCCACTTT.

Only a few counts were recorded for this clone. CDR3 sequence (DNA): TGCGCCAGCAGCCAATGGACAGGGTCCGCTAACTATGGCTACACCTTC. The encoded protein is CASSQWTGSANYGYTF. J is TRBJ1-2 and V is TRBV4-1; 8 nucleotides match TRBD1. The CDR3 extends over 16 amino acids. The J segment lost 0 bases and the V segment lost 2 bases, leaving 5 bases of the junction unmatched. CDR1 is MGHRA and CDR2 is YSYEKL in the germline V gene.

The chain couples TRBV2 to TRBJ1-2; the D is unclear. The CDR3 consists of 13 residues. V was cut by 5 bases and J by 8 bases, with 15 bases left in between. Germline CDR1 and CDR2: SNHLY and FYNNEI. This CDR3 is CASSTGEKDGYTF. CDR3 nucleotide sequence: TGTGCCAGCAGTACCGGGGAGAAGGACGGCTACACCTTC.

This clone has a single count. The rearrangement joins TRBV7-2 to TRBJ2-3, with 7 nucleotides matching TRBD2. J lost 3 bases, V lost 5 bases, and 8 bases had no gene match. The germline V gene encodes CDR1 SGHTA and CDR2 FQGNSA. This CDR3 has 15 residues. The CDR3 nucleotides are TGTGCCAGCAGCATTCCGGGAGGTGGTACAGATACGCAGTATTTT. This encodes CASSIPGGGTDTQYF. Looking up the rest from reference TRBV7-2 and TRBJ2-3 gives the full variable domain: GAGVSQSPSNKVTEKGKDVELRCDPISGHTALYWYRQSLGQGLEFLIYFQGNSAPDKSGLPSDRFSAERTGGSVSTLTIQRTQQEDSAVYLCASSIPGGGTDTQYFGPGTRLTVL.

The rearrangement joins TRBV20-1 to TRBJ2-1, with D hard to call. V dropped 2 bases and J dropped 9 bases, with 8 bases sitting between them. Germline-derived CDR1 and CDR2 are DFQATT and SNEGSKA (reference sequence). The CDR3 is 11 residues long. CDR3 sequence: CSARINSEQFF. The CDR3 region has the DNA TGCAGTGCTAGAATCAATAGTGAGCAGTTCTTC.

This chain links TRBV10-3 with TRBJ1-3; tentatively, D is TRBD1 (6 bases). This CDR3 has 16 residues. Trimming pared 6 bases from V and 2 bases from J, leaving 17 bases between. The germline CDR1 and CDR2 sequences are ENHRY and SYGVKD. CDR3 nucleotide sequence: TGTGCCATCAGCAACGACAGGCTATCTGCTGGAAACACCATATATTTT. Amino acid sequence: CAISNDRLSAGNTIYF.

This rearrangement joins TRBV19 to TRBJ1-3; weak D call: TRBD1 (5 bases). The CDR3 is 14 residues long. From germline, CDR1 is LNHDA and CDR2 SQIVND (reference sequence). V lost 9 bases, J lost 2 bases, and 14 bases lay in between. CDR3 in amino acids: CASKYLGAGNTIYF. CDR3 DNA: TGTGCCAGCAAATATCTAGGGGCTGGAAACACCATATATTTT.

The chain employs TRBV7-9 and TRBJ1-2; no firm D call. Germline V gene data show CDR1 as SEHNR and CDR2 as FQNEAQ (reference sequence). The CDR3 totals 14 residues. The V gene lost 3 bases and the J gene lost 3 bases, with 11 bases spanning the gap. The CDR3 is CASSFVREDYGYTF. CDR3 nucleotide sequence: TGTGCCAGCAGCTTTGTGAGGGAAGACTATGGCTACACCTTC.

The J gene is TRBJ2-7, the V gene TRBV5-6; TRBD1 matches at 9 bases. The CDR3 has 15 amino acids. Germline CDR1 is SGHDT and CDR2 is YYEEEE. V gave up 4 bases and J gave up 4 bases; unmatched junction bases: 9. The CDR3 DNA reads TGTGCCAGCAGCGGCCGGGACAGGGACCTATACGAGCAGTACTTC. Protein sequence: CASSGRDRDLYEQYF.

This chain uses TRBV30 with TRBJ2-5; perhaps TRBD2 as D (6 bases). The end of the DNA aligns better with TRBJ2-7, so the J call may be wrong. The CDR3 spans 15 residues. Germline V gene sequence: CDR1 GTSNPN, CDR2 SVGIG (reference sequence). The CDR3 bases are TGTGCCTGGAGTGGGGGGGTGAACCGAGCCTACGAGCAGTACTTC. As protein: CAWSGGVNRAYEQYF.

The V and J genes are TRBV7-6 and TRBJ1-5; 8 nucleotides agree with TRBD1. The V gene end was trimmed by 1 base and the J gene end by 5 bases; junction bases not matched to a gene: 19. Germline loops: CDR1 SGHVS, CDR2 FNYEAQ. The CDR3 is 20 residues long. The CDR3 spells CASSLEPALRDRSMDQPQHF. The CDR3 nucleotides are TGTGCCAGCAGCTTAGAGCCAGCTCTCCGGGACAGGTCAATGGATCAGCCCCAGCATTTT. Full variable domain (rest looked up from reference TRBV7-6 and TRBJ1-5): GAGVSQSPRYKVTKRGQDVALRCDPISGHVSLYWYRQALGQGPEFLTYFNYEAQQDKSGLPNDRFSAERPEGSISTLTIQRTEQRDSAMYRCASSLEPALRDRSMDQPQHFGDGTRLSIL.

The V and J genes are TRBV30 and TRBJ2-4; 10 bases align to TRBD2. The CDR3 is 16 residues long. Germline CDR1 GTSNPN, CDR2 SVGIG (reference sequence). V dropped 0 bases and J dropped 3; count of bases not matched to a gene: 5. CDR3: CAWSVGLAGVKNIQYF. The DNA for the CDR3 is TGTGCCTGGAGTGTAGGGCTAGCGGGGGTCAAAAACATTCAGTACTTC.

V and J are TRBV7-9 and TRBJ1-2; no clear D. V was trimmed by 5 bases and J by 8 bases, leaving 12 bases between them. The CDR3 is 12 amino acids. Germline CDR1 and CDR2: SEHNR and FQNEAQ (reference sequence). This chain's CDR3 is CASSPGVNGYTF. The CDR3, as DNA: TGTGCCAGCAGCCCCGGGGTAAACGGCTACACCTTC.

The rearrangement uses TRBV6-5 and TRBJ1-4; D not certain. CDR3 length: 14 amino acids. Germline CDR1 and CDR2: MNHEY and SVGAGI. Trimming took 6 bases from V and 2 from J, leaving 10 bases between them. CDR3 coding DNA: TGTGCCAGCAGGAGAGATACTACTAATGAAAAACTGTTTTTT. Protein: CASRRDTTNEKLFF.